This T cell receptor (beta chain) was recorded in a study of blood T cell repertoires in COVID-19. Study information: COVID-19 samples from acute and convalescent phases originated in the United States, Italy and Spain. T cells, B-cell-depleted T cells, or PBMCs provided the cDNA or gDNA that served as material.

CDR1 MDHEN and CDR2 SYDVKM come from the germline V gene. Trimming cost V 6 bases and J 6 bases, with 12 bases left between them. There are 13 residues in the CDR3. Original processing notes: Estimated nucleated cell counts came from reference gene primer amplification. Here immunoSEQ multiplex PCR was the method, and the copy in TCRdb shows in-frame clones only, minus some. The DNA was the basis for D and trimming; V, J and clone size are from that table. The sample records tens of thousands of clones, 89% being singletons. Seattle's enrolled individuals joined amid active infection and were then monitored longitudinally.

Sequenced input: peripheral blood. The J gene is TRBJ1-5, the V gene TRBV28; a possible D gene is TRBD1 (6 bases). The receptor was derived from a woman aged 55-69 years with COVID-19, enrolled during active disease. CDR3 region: CASRQGRLQPQHF. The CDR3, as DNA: TGTGCCAGCAGACAGGGTAGGCTTCAGCCCCAGCATTTT. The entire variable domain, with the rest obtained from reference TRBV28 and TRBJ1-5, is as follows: DVKVTQSSRYLVKRTGEKVFLECVQDMDHENMFWYRQDPGLGLRLIYFSYDVKMKEKGDIPEGYSVSREKKERFSLILESASTNQTSMYLCASRQGRLQPQHFGDGTRLSIL.